The sequence of this TCR beta chain was determined in a study of T-cell reconstitution after alpha-beta-depleted transplantation in children (dated by TCRdb to the mid-2010s). Regarding the research as a whole: T-cell immune reconstitution after TCRalphabeta/CD19-depleted allogeneic hematopoietic cell transplantation in children was quantitatively tracked in the study by means of TCR repertoire profiling.

The library was generated by PCR. The instrument was an Illumina HiSeq 2500. TCR library preparation used molecular barcoding, with unique molecular identifiers applied to normalize quantification of the TCRbeta repertoire. Through fastp at Q25 and MiXCR, TCRdb rebuilt clones from the public reads, retaining in-frame beta chains. Each entry is one CDR3 protein sequence, shown with its most common DNA and genes. In this sample the table shows some 300,000 distinct CDR3 sequences, roughly 7.8% of which occur a single time. Of the sample, about 8.2% falls within the top ten clones. Summary of the overall study and its limitations: In some patients, high TCRbeta diversity at day 60 was attributed to recipient T cells and intrathymic progenitors that had survived conditioning. Hyperexpanded clone frequencies declined over subsequent months; after one year, T-cell counts and TCRbeta diversity were mostly attributed to newly produced T cells. The apparently early recovery of alphabetaT-cell counts about two months after transplant reportedly depended on only several hundred rapidly expanded clones that came from non-depleted graft cells.

As regards this clonotype: Its antigen is currently not known. Base qualities are not at hand, and no much larger clone is one base apart.

Explained via the paper, the treatment or condition label denotes: allogeneic hematopoietic cell transplantation with graft depleted of TCRalphabeta T cells and CD19 B cells. The children who served as transplant recipients had been given grafts of TCRalphabeta/CD19-depleted allogeneic hematopoietic cells. The CDR3 sequence holds 15 residues, the cysteine and phenylalanine included. The only DNA kept is the CDR3, 45 bases in frame from the first base. Looking up the germline V gene yields CDR1 MDHEN and CDR2 SYDVKM. The V and J ends are trimmed by 1 base and 4 bases, leaving 13 bases between them. Specimen: peripheral blood, collected 360 days after TCRalphabeta/CD19-depleted stem cell transplant. The rearrangement combines TRBV28 with TRBJ1-2; the D segment could be TRBD1, given 5 matching bases. The receptor was isolated from a female patient aged 2-9 years who had a stem cell transplant for Fanconi anemia, so the T cells may come from the graft donor. The CDR3 region: CASSLSGDRGYGYTF. The sequenced DNA: TGTGCCAGCAGTTTATCTGGGGACCGGGGCTATGGCTACACCTTC.